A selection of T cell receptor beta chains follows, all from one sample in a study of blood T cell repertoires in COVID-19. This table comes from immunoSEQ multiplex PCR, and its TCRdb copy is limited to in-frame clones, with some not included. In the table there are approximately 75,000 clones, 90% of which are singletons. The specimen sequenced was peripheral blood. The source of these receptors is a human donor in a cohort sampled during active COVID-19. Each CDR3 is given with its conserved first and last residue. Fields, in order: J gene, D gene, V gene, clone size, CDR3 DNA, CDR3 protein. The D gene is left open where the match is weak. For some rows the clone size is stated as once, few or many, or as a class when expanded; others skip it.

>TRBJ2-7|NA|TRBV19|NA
TGTGCCAGTAGTACGTTGGGGTTGGACAGTAAGCAGTACTTC
CASSTLGLDSKQYF
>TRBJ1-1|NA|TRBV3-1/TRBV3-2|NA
TGTGCCAGCAGCCGGCAGGGTGGCGCTGAAGCTTTCTTT
CASSRQGGAEAFF
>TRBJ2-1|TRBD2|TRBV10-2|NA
TGCGCCAGCAGTCTTAGCGGGGGATCTTACAATGAGCAGTTCTTC
CASSLSGGSYNEQFF
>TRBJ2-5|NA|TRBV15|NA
TGTGCCACCAGCAGAGAACGGCAGGTACAAGAGACCCAGTACTTC
CATSRERQVQETQYF
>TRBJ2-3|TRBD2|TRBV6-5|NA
TGTGCCAGCACCCTCGGGACTAGCTCCACAGATACGCAGTATTTT
CASTLGTSSTDTQYF
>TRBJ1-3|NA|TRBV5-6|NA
TGTGCCAGCACCCCAGCGGGCCGCCTCTCTGGAAACACCATATATTTT
CASTPAGRLSGNTIYF
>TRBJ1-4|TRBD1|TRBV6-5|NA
TGTGCCAGCAGCACAGGGGCAGAAGATGAAAAACTGTTTTTT
CASSTGAEDEKLFF
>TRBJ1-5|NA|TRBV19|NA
TGTGCCAGTAACACAGCCTTTAGCAATCAGCCCCAGCATTTT
CASNTAFSNQPQHF
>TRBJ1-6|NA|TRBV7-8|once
TGTGCCAGCGGTCAGGGTCCCCCCGATTCACCCCTCCACTTT
CASGQGPPDSPLHF
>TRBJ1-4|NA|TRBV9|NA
TGTGCCAGCAGCGTAGGGCCGTATAATGAAAAACTGTTTTTT
CASSVGPYNEKLFF
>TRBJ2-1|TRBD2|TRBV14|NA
TGTGCCAGCAGCCTCCTCGGGGGGGCCAACAATGAGCAGTTCTTC
CASSLLGGANNEQFF
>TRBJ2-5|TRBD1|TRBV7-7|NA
TGTGCTAGCAGCTTAGGTTTGGGGGACAGCAAAGAGACCCAGTACTTC
CASSLGLGDSKETQYF
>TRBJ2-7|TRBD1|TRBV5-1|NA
TGCGCCAGCAGCTTGGACAGGACAGGATCCTACGAGCAGTACTTC
CASSLDRTGSYEQYF
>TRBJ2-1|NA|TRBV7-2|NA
TGTGCCAGCAGCTTAGCAGCGTTACTCTACAATGAGCAGTTCTTC
CASSLAALLYNEQFF
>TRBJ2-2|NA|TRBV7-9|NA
TGTGCCAGCAGCTTAGAGAAGTTTGGACAGCCCTACACCGGGGAGCTGTTTTTT
CASSLEKFGQPYTGELFF
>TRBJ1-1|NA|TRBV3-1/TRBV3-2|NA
TGTGCCAGCAAGATTGCAGGCGAAGCTTTCTTT
CASKIAGEAFF
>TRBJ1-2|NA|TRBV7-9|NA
TGTGCCAGCAGCCCCGGGACATACTATGGCTACACCTTC
CASSPGTYYGYTF
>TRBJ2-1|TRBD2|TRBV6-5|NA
TGTGCCAGCAAACTAGCGGGGGGACATAATGAGCAGTTCTTC
CASKLAGGHNEQFF
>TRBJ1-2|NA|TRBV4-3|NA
TGCGCCAGCAGCCAAGATCGGCCAGGTGGCTACACCTTC
CASSQDRPGGYTF
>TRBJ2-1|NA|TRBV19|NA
TGTGCCAGTAGTATCGACAGGAGCTCCTACAATGAGCAGTTCTTC
CASSIDRSSYNEQFF
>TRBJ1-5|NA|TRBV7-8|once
TGTGCCAGCAGCTTAGAGAGCCGAGGCGGTGGCAATCAGCCCCAGCATTTT
CASSLESRGGGNQPQHF
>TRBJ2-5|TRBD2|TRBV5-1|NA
TGCGCCAGCAGCTTGGGGAGCGGGGGGATTGGAGAGACCCAGTACTTC
CASSLGSGGIGETQYF
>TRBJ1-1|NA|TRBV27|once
TGTGCCAGCAGCAAAATTACAGGGGAAGCTTTCTTT
CASSKITGEAFF
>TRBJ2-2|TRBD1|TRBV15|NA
TGTGCCACCAGCAGAGAAACAGGGGGCACCGGGGAGCTGTTTTTT
CATSRETGGTGELFF
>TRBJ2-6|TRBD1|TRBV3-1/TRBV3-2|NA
TGTGCCAGCAGCCAAGATTCGAGGGGGCGTGGGGCCAACGTCCTGACTTTC
CASSQDSRGRGANVLTF
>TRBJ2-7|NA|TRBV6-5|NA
TGTGCCAGCTCGGGCCGGGGACTCAGCTCCTACGAGCAGTACTTC
CASSGRGLSSYEQYF
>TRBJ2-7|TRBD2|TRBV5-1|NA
TGCGCCAGCAGCTTGCAAAGCGGGGGGAACTACGAGCAGTACTTC
CASSLQSGGNYEQYF
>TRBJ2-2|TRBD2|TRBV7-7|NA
TGTGCTAGCAGCCCCGGGACTAGCGGCCACGGGGAGCTGTTTTTT
CASSPGTSGHGELFF
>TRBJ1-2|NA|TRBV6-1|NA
TGTGCCAGCAGTGCCCACTTGACTCCCCCTTCGGACTATGGCTACACCTTC
CASSAHLTPPSDYGYTF
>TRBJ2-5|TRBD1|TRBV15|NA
TGTGCCACCAGCAGGGACCAGGGGGCAGGAGAGACCCAGTACTTC
CATSRDQGAGETQYF
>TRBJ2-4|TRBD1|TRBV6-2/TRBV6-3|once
TGTGCCAGCAGGTACGGGACAGTTGGGGACAAAAACATTCAGTACTTC
CASRYGTVGDKNIQYF
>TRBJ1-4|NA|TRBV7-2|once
TGTGCCAGCAGCCGGGGGAGGGGAGAGGAAAAACTGTTTTTT
CASSRGRGEEKLFF
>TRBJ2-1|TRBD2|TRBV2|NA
TGTGCCAGCAGACCCCTAGCGGGGGGATCCTACAATGAGCAGTTCTTC
CASRPLAGGSYNEQFF
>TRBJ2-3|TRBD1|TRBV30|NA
TGTGCCTGGGTCGGGACAGGGAGGACAGATACGCAGTATTTT
CAWVGTGRTDTQYF
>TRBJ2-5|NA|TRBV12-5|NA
TGTGCTAGTGGTTTGCGGTTATGGGCACCGACTAGCCAAGAGACCCAGTACTTC
CASGLRLWAPTSQETQYF
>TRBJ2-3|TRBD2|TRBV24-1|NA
TGTGCCACCAGTGGTTTGGTACGGGGGGGCACAGATACGCAGTATTTT
CATSGLVRGGTDTQYF
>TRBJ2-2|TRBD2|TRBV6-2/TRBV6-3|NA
TGTGCCAGCAGTTACAAGGCGGGGGGGAACACCGGGGAGCTGTTTTTT
CASSYKAGGNTGELFF
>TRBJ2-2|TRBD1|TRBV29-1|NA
TGCAGCGTTGCCGGACAGGGGGGGAACACCGGGGAGCTGTTTTTT
CSVAGQGGNTGELFF
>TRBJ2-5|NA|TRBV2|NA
TGTGCCAGCGTGCGTGACAGGCAAGAGACCCAGTACTTC
CASVRDRQETQYF
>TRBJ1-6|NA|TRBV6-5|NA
TGTGCCAGCAGTTACTCGATAGGGGGAAGTAATTCACCCCTCCACTTT
CASSYSIGGSNSPLHF
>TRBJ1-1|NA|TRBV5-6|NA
TGTGCCAGCAGCCAGCTGTCAGGGCACAACACTGAAGCTTTCTTT
CASSQLSGHNTEAFF
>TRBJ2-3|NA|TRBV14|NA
TGTGCCAGCAGCCAAGATACGATCAGGGGGGTTGAAGATACGCAGTATTTT
CASSQDTIRGVEDTQYF
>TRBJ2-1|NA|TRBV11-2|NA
TGTGCCAGCAGCTTCCACCCACAGGGTGGCTACAATGAGCAGTTCTTC
CASSFHPQGGYNEQFF
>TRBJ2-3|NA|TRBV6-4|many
TGTGCCAGCAGTGCCAGGGGGGGCACAGATACGCAGTATTTT
CASSARGGTDTQYF
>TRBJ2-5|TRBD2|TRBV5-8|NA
TGTGCCAGCAGCTTACTAGCGGGGGGTGAGACCCAGTACTTC
CASSLLAGGETQYF
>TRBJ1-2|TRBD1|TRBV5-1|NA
TGCGCCAGCAGCACAGGACAGGGGGCAAATTCCGGGAGCTACACCTTC
CASSTGQGANSGSYTF
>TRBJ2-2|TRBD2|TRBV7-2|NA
TGTGCCACAAGAGGAGCGGGACGGAACACCGGGGAGCTGTTTTTT
CATRGAGRNTGELFF
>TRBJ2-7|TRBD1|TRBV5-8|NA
TGTGCCAGCAGCCGGGACAGGGCGACCTACGAGCAGTACTTC
CASSRDRATYEQYF
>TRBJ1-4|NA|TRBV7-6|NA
TGTGCCAGCCCTCTTACCCCCAGGCCGTTTAATGAAAAACTGTTTTTT
CASPLTPRPFNEKLFF
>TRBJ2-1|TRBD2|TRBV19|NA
TGTGCCAGTAGTATCTTTGGATCCAAGCGGGGGGGCCGAGGTAATGAGCAGTTCTTC
CASSIFGSKRGGRGNEQFF
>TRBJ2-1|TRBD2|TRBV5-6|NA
TGTGCCAGCAGCTTTACGGGGGGTTACAATGAGCAGTTCTTC
CASSFTGGYNEQFF
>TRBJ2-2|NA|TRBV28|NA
TGTGCCAGCATTAGCGGGAACACCGGGGAGCTGTTTTTT
CASISGNTGELFF
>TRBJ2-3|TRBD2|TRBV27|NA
TGTGCCAGCAGGACAGCGGGGGGACTCAGCACAGATACGCAGTATTTT
CASRTAGGLSTDTQYF
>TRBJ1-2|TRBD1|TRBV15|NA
TGTGCCACCAGCAAGGCCGGGACAGTTTATGGCTACACCTTC
CATSKAGTVYGYTF
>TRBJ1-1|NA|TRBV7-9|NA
TGTGCCAGCAGCTCCCGGACACTGAACACTGAAGCTTTCTTT
CASSSRTLNTEAFF
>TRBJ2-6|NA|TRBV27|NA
TGTGCCAGCAGTCCATGGCAGGGTCTCGGGGCCAACGTCCTGACTTTC
CASSPWQGLGANVLTF
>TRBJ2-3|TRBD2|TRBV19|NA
TGTGCCAGTAGTATGACCGGGACTAGCGGTAGCACAGATACGCAGTATTTT
CASSMTGTSGSTDTQYF
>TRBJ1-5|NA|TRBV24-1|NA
TGTGCCACCAGTGATTACCGAGGGAACAATCAGCCCCAGCATTTT
CATSDYRGNNQPQHF
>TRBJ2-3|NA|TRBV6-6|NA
TGTGCCAGCAGTAATGAGGCAGATACGCAGTATTTT
CASSNEADTQYF